This T cell receptor (beta chain) was identified in a study of shared clonotypes between healthy human individuals. Details on this clone: No antigen is known for it.

Study results and limitations: Some naive CD4 clonotypes, 4% to 6%, turned up in common across four donors.

CDR3 length equals 19 residues. Germline V gene sequence: CDR1 LNHDA, CDR2 SQIVND (reference sequence). With V trimmed by 5 bases and J by 4 bases, 12 bases remained unmatched. The method was immunoSEQ multiplex PCR; TCRdb's version includes in-frame clones alone and lacks a portion of them. The sample has over 850,000 clones; approximately 80% are singletons. The sequencing input was memory CD4+ T cells from PBMCs. Subset in this sample: CD45RA-negative fraction. This sequence joins TRBV19 and TRBJ2-2; 14 bases fit TRBD2. This clonotype originated in a man aged 18 to 29 in good health. Some clones in this sample may be carry-over from other donors' samples. CDR3 DNA: TGTGCCAGTAGTCCCTGGGGACTAGCGGGAGTAGGAGGCACCGGGGAGCTGTTTTTT. This gives the protein CASSPWGLAGVGGTGELFF.